The 2 T cell receptor beta chains presented below share a single source sample, sequenced in a study of blood T cell repertoires in COVID-19. Data came from immunoSEQ multiplex PCR; TCRdb stores just in-frame clones and leaves some out. The repertoire holds about 190,000 clones, with around four fifths as singletons. The sample was peripheral blood. All receptors come from a woman aged 80 or over with active or convalescent COVID-19.

The gene calls are TRBV3-1 (or the pseudogene TRBV3-2) and TRBJ1-1; a weak D match, TRBD1 (6 bases). V was pared by 1 base and J by 7 bases, with 13 bases between. This CDR3 has 14 residues. The germline CDR1 and CDR2 sequences are LGHDT and YNNKEL (reference sequence). CDR3 in DNA: TGTGCCAGCAGCCAAGGGTCAGGGGCTGATGAAGCTTTCTTT. This gives the protein CASSQGSGADEAFF.

The chain carries TRBV6-5 and TRBJ1-1, with 8 bases identical to TRBD1. The germline CDR1 and CDR2 sequences are MNHEY and SVGAGI. Trimming removed 7 bases from V and 4 bases from J; junction bases left unmatched: 11. This CDR3 has 15 amino acids. The CDR3 bases are TGTGCCAGCACTTTACGGACAGGGTCGAGCACTGAAGCTTTCTTT. Translated, it gives CASTLRTGSSTEAFF.